The 27 T cell receptor beta chains below were found in one sample sequenced in a study of blood T cell repertoires in COVID-19. Using immunoSEQ multiplex PCR, the repertoire was profiled, and TCRdb retains in-frame clones only, with some absent. Of about 54,000 clones listed, 80% to 90% are singletons. The sample comprised peripheral blood. The source of these receptors is a human donor in a cohort sampled during active COVID-19.

The chain recombines TRBV2 with TRBJ2-4; no clear D gene. The germline gives CDR1 SNHLY, CDR2 FYNNEI. The V end lost 4 bases, the J end lost 10 bases, and 20 bases lay between the germline ends. The length of the CDR3 is 15 residues. The CDR3 sequence is CASSVVGGRKEIQYF. CDR3 in DNA: TGTGCCAGCAGTGTTGTTGGCGGCAGAAAAGAAATTCAGTACTTC.

This clone was seen more than once but under ten times. V is TRBV5-1 and J is TRBJ2-1, with 9 bases fitting TRBD2. Germline V lookup: CDR1 SGHRS, CDR2 YFSETQ. Trimming took 0 bases from V and 9 from J; bases not matched to a gene: 10. The length of the CDR3 is 16 residues. This CDR3 is CASSLDSSGVKAEQFF. The CDR3 DNA is TGCGCCAGCAGCTTGGACTCTAGCGGGGTTAAGGCTGAGCAGTTCTTC.

This chain joins TRBV5-1 and TRBJ2-2; D remains ambiguous. This CDR3 spans 15 amino acids. Trimming cost V 0 bases and J 0 bases, with 6 bases left between them. Per germline, CDR1 SGHRS and CDR2 YFSETQ. CDR3 DNA: TGCGCCAGCAGCTTGGGCGGTTCGAACACCGGGGAGCTGTTTTTT. Encoded protein: CASSLGGSNTGELFF.

The V and J genes are TRBV7-3 and TRBJ2-3, with 12 nucleotides matching TRBD2. CDR3 length equals 16 residues. V shed 6 bases, J shed 4 bases, and the junction held 8 bases outside the gene matches. Per the germline V gene, CDR1 is SGHTA and CDR2 is FQGTGA. CDR3 coding DNA: TGTGCCAGCAGTTCCTTCACTAGCGGGGGGCCAGATACGCAGTATTTT. It translates to CASSSFTSGGPDTQYF.

The chain carries TRBV19 and TRBJ2-7, with 13 bases aligning to TRBD2. Germline loops: CDR1 LNHDA, CDR2 SQIVND (reference sequence). With 6 bases clipped from V and 4 bases from J, the junction kept 3 bases outside the gene matches. The CDR3 consists of 14 residues. The CDR3 DNA is TGTGCCAGTAGCGGACTAGCGGGAGCTTACGAGCAGTACTTC. Translated, it gives CASSGLAGAYEQYF.

This sequence joins TRBV5-5 and TRBJ2-1; perhaps TRBD1 as D (6 bases). The CDR3 is 15 residues long. V gave up 1 base and J gave up 0 bases, with 8 bases separating them. Germline CDR1 is SGHKS and CDR2 is YYEKEE (reference sequence). The CDR3, as DNA: TGTGCCAGCAGCTTGAGGACAGACTCCTACAATGAGCAGTTCTTC. As protein: CASSLRTDSYNEQFF.

The V gene is TRBV2, the J gene TRBJ2-1; D remains ambiguous. Trimming removed 2 bases at V and 8 bases at J, with 10 bases between. The CDR3 consists of 13 residues. Germline lookup yields CDR1 SNHLY and CDR2 FYNNEI. Written as DNA, the CDR3 is TGTGCCAGCAGTGAATTAGACATGGATGAGCAGTTCTTC. Translated, it gives CASSELDMDEQFF.

The CDR3 sequence is CAISQGYAGELFF. CDR3 nucleotide sequence: TGTGCCATCTCGCAGGGGTATGCCGGGGAGCTGTTTTTT. The genes are TRBV10-3 and TRBJ2-2; tentative D call: TRBD1 (6 bases). The V gene's germline CDR1 is ENHRY and CDR2 SYGVKD. The CDR3 consists of 13 residues. V dropped 8 bases and J dropped 6 bases, with 13 bases sitting between them.

This rearrangement joins TRBV6-5 to TRBJ1-1, with TRBD1 as a possible D gene (5 bases). Trimming left V 6 bases short and J 8 bases short, with 10 bases between. The V gene's germline CDR1 is MNHEY and CDR2 SVGAGI. This CDR3 is built from 11 residues. CDR3 amino acids: CASRRQGEAFF. CDR3 nucleotide sequence: TGTGCCAGCAGGCGCCAGGGCGAAGCTTTCTTT.

The J gene is TRBJ1-5, the V gene TRBV7-8, with D hard to call. CDR1 and CDR2 (germline): SGHVS, FQNEAQ. V was pared by 1 base and J by 3 bases, with 4 bases between. This CDR3 comprises 13 residues. The CDR3 bases are TGTGCCAGCAGCTTAGGGCCCAATCAGCCCCAGCATTTT. It translates to CASSLGPNQPQHF.

The chain has TRBV11-2 and TRBJ2-7, with D perhaps TRBD1 (5 bases). CDR1 and CDR2 from the germline V gene are SGHAT and FQNNGV. The CDR3 is 14 amino acids. V was pared by 1 base and J by 3 bases, with 10 bases between. CDR3 nucleotides: TGTGCCAGCAGCTTAGGCAGGGCGAACTACGAGCAGTACTTC. The encoded protein is CASSLGRANYEQYF.

The chain has TRBV25-1 and TRBJ2-3; 10 nucleotides align to TRBD1. V lost 3 bases to trimming and J lost 6 bases; unmatched junction nucleotides: 6. Germline lookup yields CDR1 MGHDK and CDR2 SYGVNS. The CDR3 is 15 amino acids. This CDR3 is CASSEAGTGADTQYF. The CDR3, as DNA: TGTGCCAGCAGTGAGGCCGGGACAGGGGCCGATACGCAGTATTTT. The full variable domain, with the rest looked up from reference TRBV25-1 and TRBJ2-3, is EADIYQTPRYLVIGTGKKITLECSQTMGHDKMYWYQQDPGMELHLIHYSYGVNSTEKGDLSSESTVSRIRTEHFPLTLESARPSHTSQYLCASSEAGTGADTQYFGPGTRLTVL.

The chain joins TRBV7-3 to TRBJ1-1; a possible D gene is TRBD1 (6 bases). Trimming stripped 3 bases from V and 4 bases from J, with 9 bases between. CDR1 is SGHTA and CDR2 is FQGTGA in the germline V gene. This CDR3 is 13 amino acids long. Written as DNA, the CDR3 is TGTGCCAGCAGCTTGGGGGGGCCCACTGAAGCTTTCTTT. It translates to CASSLGGPTEAFF.

The genes are TRBV18 and TRBJ2-7; TRBD1 matches 8 bases. The germline V gene has CDR1 KGHSH and CDR2 LQKENI. With 3 bases clipped from V and 4 bases from J, the junction kept 5 bases outside the gene matches. The CDR3 length is 14 residues. CDR3 DNA sequence: TGTGCCAGCTCACCGAGGACAGGGTCATACGAGCAGTACTTC. Its protein product is CASSPRTGSYEQYF.

The V gene is TRBV7-9, the J gene TRBJ1-2; D is unclear. V was cut by 5 bases and J by 0 bases, with 10 bases left in between. CDR3 size: 14 residues. Germline V lookup: CDR1 SEHNR, CDR2 FQNEAQ (reference sequence). CDR3 coding DNA: TGTGCCAGCAGCCATGGAGGCACTAACTATGGCTACACCTTC. Amino acid sequence: CASSHGGTNYGYTF.

DNA of the CDR3: TGCGCCAGCAGCTTGGACAGCCTCAATGAGCAGTTCTTC. Protein: CASSLDSLNEQFF. This chain joins TRBV5-1 and TRBJ2-1; D call uncertain. The germline V gene has CDR1 SGHRS and CDR2 YFSETQ. V lost 0 bases to trimming and J lost 6 bases, with 7 bases between them. This CDR3 comprises 13 residues.

This clone was seen a handful of times. The rearrangement uses TRBV5-6 and TRBJ2-7; tentative D call: TRBD2 (5 bases). The CDR3 runs 13 residues. V lost 0 bases, J lost 7 bases, and 11 bases lay in between. CDR1 is SGHDT, CDR2 YYEEEE, per germline. CDR3 coding DNA: TGTGCCAGCAGCTTGGCGGCGGGTGGGGAGCAGTACTTC. Encoded protein: CASSLAAGGEQYF.

The CDR3 region has the DNA TGTGCCAGCAGTTACTCGACCGGGAATCAGCCCCAGCATTTT. Protein product: CASSYSTGNQPQHF. The chain is built from TRBV6-6 and TRBJ1-5; D is uncertain. Germline V lookup: CDR1 MNHNY, CDR2 SVGAGI (reference sequence). CDR3 length equals 14 residues. Trimming took off 0 bases at V and 4 bases at J, with 7 bases between the two ends.

The sample holds one count of this clone. The CDR3 sequence: CASSPNRVHGYTF. In DNA form, the CDR3 reads TGTGCCAGCAGCCCCAACAGGGTGCATGGCTACACCTTC. The gene calls are TRBV7-9 and TRBJ1-2, with TRBD1 as a possible D gene (6 bases). This CDR3 spans 13 amino acids. Germline-derived CDR1 and CDR2 are SEHNR and FQNEAQ (reference sequence). V was shortened by 5 bases and J by 6 bases, with 13 bases between the two germline ends.

The J gene is TRBJ1-2, the V gene TRBV27; no clear D gene. The CDR3 consists of 15 residues. Germline loops: CDR1 MNHEY, CDR2 SMNVEV (reference sequence). V shed 3 bases and J shed 4 bases, with 15 bases lying between them. The CDR3 DNA is TGTGCCAGCAGTTTCCAGGTCGGAGAGGGCTATGGCTACACCTTC. It encodes CASSFQVGEGYGYTF.

The DNA of the CDR3 is TGTGCCAGCAGCCCCCGGAGTGCAGGGGGCGAAGAAGCTTTCTTT. Encoded protein: CASSPRSAGGEEAFF. The chain couples TRBV7-6 to TRBJ1-1; 8 bases line up with TRBD1. Per germline, CDR1 SGHVS and CDR2 FNYEAQ. This CDR3 has 15 residues. V lost 5 bases, J lost 8 bases, and 13 bases stayed unmatched.

This clone was counted once. The V call is TRBV18, the J call TRBJ2-5, with D unclear. Trimming removed 2 bases from V and 4 bases from J, with 8 bases in between. Germline V CDR1 and CDR2: KGHSH, LQKENI. The CDR3 length is 13 residues. CDR3 protein: CASSPAEAETQYF. The CDR3 DNA is TGTGCCAGCTCACCAGCCGAGGCAGAGACCCAGTACTTC.

This clone was detected once. The chain carries TRBV19 and TRBJ1-4, with 9 bases aligning to TRBD1. Germline V lookup: CDR1 LNHDA, CDR2 SQIVND (reference sequence). J lost 8 bases, V lost 6 bases, and 10 bases had no gene match. CDR3 size: 15 residues. The CDR3 reads CASRTLTGGREKLFF. CDR3 coding DNA: TGTGCCAGTAGGACCCTGACAGGGGGAAGAGAAAAACTGTTTTTT. The whole variable domain, filled in from reference TRBV19 and TRBJ1-4, reads DGGITQSPKYLFRKEGQNVTLSCEQNLNHDAMYWYRQDPGQGLRLIYYSQIVNDFQKGDIAEGYSVSREKKESFPLTVTSAQKNPTAFYLCASRTLTGGREKLFFGSGTQLSVL.

The CDR3: CASSWGLNAYEQYF. DNA of the CDR3: TGTGCCAGCAGCTGGGGACTGAACGCCTACGAGCAGTACTTC. The chain recombines TRBV7-2 with TRBJ2-7; the D gene is possibly TRBD2 (6 bases). The CDR3 extends over 14 amino acids. Germline lookup yields CDR1 SGHTA and CDR2 FQGNSA. Trimming took 4 bases from V and 2 from J, leaving 12 bases between them.

This clone was counted once. V usage is TRBV7-8 and J usage is TRBJ2-5, with 11 nucleotides matching TRBD2. This CDR3 region has 13 residues. Unmatched junction bases numbered 2, after V lost 6 bases and J lost 5 bases. The germline V gene encodes CDR1 SGHVS and CDR2 FQNEAQ. This CDR3 is CASRRTSGETQYF. DNA of the CDR3: TGTGCCAGCAGAAGGACTAGCGGGGAGACCCAGTACTTC.

V gene TRBV5-5 combines with J gene TRBJ1-1; D gene ambiguous. Trimming removed 0 bases from V and 6 bases from J, with 15 bases in between. The germline CDR1 and CDR2 sequences are SGHKS and YYEKEE (reference sequence). This CDR3 contains 15 residues. The CDR3 coding sequence is TGTGCCAGCAGCTTGGCCGTTGTGCAAGGAGCTGAAGCTTTCTTT. Translating it yields CASSLAVVQGAEAFF.

The chain links TRBV19 to TRBJ2-3, with a possible D match to TRBD1 (6 bases). The germline V gene encodes CDR1 LNHDA and CDR2 SQIVND (reference sequence). Trimming left V 6 bases short and J 1 base short, with 11 bases between. The CDR3 consists of 14 residues. The CDR3 loop reads CASSTGPRTDTQYF. CDR3 bases: TGTGCCAGTAGCACAGGGCCCCGCACAGATACGCAGTATTTT.